This TCR beta chain emerged from a study of blood T cell repertoires in COVID-19. The CDR3 is 17 amino acids. Assay used: immunoSEQ multiplex PCR; TCRdb lists only in-frame clones, some missing. Of approximately 120,000 clones in the sample, roughly 83% were seen once. The gene calls are TRBV21-1 and TRBJ2-1; whether TRBD2, the table's D call, matches the DNA was not checked. TRBV21-1 counts as a pseudogene. Sequencing was carried out using peripheral blood. The sequence derives from a woman in her fifties or sixties with acute or convalescent COVID-19. The CDR3 protein is CASKTTRTSGPYNEQFF. Here the CDR3 DNA reads TGTGCCAGCAAGACCACCCGGACTAGCGGGCCTTACAATGAGCAGTTCTTC.